The next 31 T cell receptor beta chains were all read from a single sample in a study of shared clonotypes between healthy human individuals. Sequencing was performed with immunoSEQ multiplex PCR; in TCRdb, only in-frame clones are kept and a portion is missing. The table lists almost 750,000 clones, 72% of them singletons, with approximately 2% in the top ten. Sequencing used memory CD4+ T cells sorted from blood. Subset in this sample: CD45RA-negative fraction. These receptors were taken from a woman younger than 45 in good health.

The chain couples TRBV4-1 to TRBJ2-5; 12 nucleotides match TRBD2. The CDR3 is made up of 15 amino acids. After removal of 5 bases from V and 2 bases from J, the junction contained 3 bases not matched to a gene. Germline V gene sequence: CDR1 MGHRA, CDR2 YSYEKL. This chain's CDR3 is CASSYGTSGQETQYF. In DNA form, the CDR3 reads TGCGCCAGCAGCTACGGGACTAGCGGGCAAGAGACCCAGTACTTC.

The CDR3 sequence: CASSEALGYYGYTF. CDR3 DNA sequence: TGTGCCAGCAGTGAAGCTCTAGGGTACTATGGCTACACCTTC. This sequence joins TRBV6-1 and TRBJ1-2, with D unclear. The CDR3 loop spans 14 amino acids. The V end was cut by 0 bases, the J end by 3 bases, with 8 bases between. The germline gives CDR1 MNHNS, CDR2 SASEGT.

This clone was detected only a few times. The chain carries TRBV7-2 and TRBJ2-1; no definite D call. This CDR3 is 11 amino acids long. V was shortened by 5 bases and J by 10 bases, with 9 bases between the two germline ends. CDR1 and CDR2 (germline): SGHTA, FQGNSA. CDR3 in amino acids: CASSSYIEQFF. Here the CDR3 DNA reads TGTGCCAGCAGCAGTTACATCGAGCAGTTCTTC.

This sequence joins TRBV21-1 and TRBJ2-7; the DNA was not compared with TRBD2, the D call given in the table. TRBV21-1 is termed a pseudogene. The CDR3 is made up of 15 amino acids. The CDR3, as DNA: TGTGCCAGCAGCAAATTGAGACGGAGCTCCTACGAGCAGTACTTC. Translation gives CASSKLRRSSYEQYF.

The CDR3 DNA reads as TGTGCCAGCAGTCTTAGGGAAACCTACGAGCAGTACTTC. This codes for CASSLRETYEQYF. V is TRBV2 and J is TRBJ2-7; D call uncertain. V dropped 5 bases and J dropped 2 bases, with 10 bases sitting between them. The germline V gene has CDR1 SNHLY and CDR2 FYNNEI. The CDR3 has 13 amino acids.

The genes are TRBV5-1 and TRBJ2-3; TRBD2 aligns across 7 bases. This CDR3 comprises 15 residues. The germline V gene encodes CDR1 SGHRS and CDR2 YFSETQ. V was pared by 3 bases and J by 6 bases, with 10 bases of the junction left unmatched. The CDR3 DNA reads TGCGCCAGCAGCTGGGGCGGGAGCTTGTTGGATACGCAGTATTTT. Amino acid sequence: CASSWGGSLLDTQYF.

The CDR3 sequence is CAGQGGVHEQYF. The CDR3 region has the DNA TGTGCCGGTCAGGGGGGCGTCCACGAGCAGTACTTC. V gene TRBV2 combines with J gene TRBJ2-7; D possibly corresponds to TRBD1 (7 bases). With 11 bases removed from V and 5 bases from J, the gap between germline ends came to 16 bases. This CDR3 comprises 12 residues. CDR1 and CDR2 (germline): SNHLY, FYNNEI.

Many counts were recorded for this clone. CDR3: CASSFGLAGVADTQYF. The CDR3 DNA sequence: TGTGCCAGCAGCTTCGGACTAGCGGGAGTCGCAGATACGCAGTATTTT. The chain has TRBV28 and TRBJ2-3, with 13 positions matching TRBD2. The CDR3 is 16 amino acids. V was pared by 6 bases and J by 4 bases, with 7 bases of the junction left unmatched. CDR1 is MDHEN, CDR2 SYDVKM, per germline.

V and J are TRBV21-1 and TRBJ1-5; TRBD1, as called in the table, went unchecked against the DNA. TRBV21-1 is labeled a pseudogene. This CDR3 contains 17 residues. CDR3 DNA sequence: TGTGCCAGCAGCAAAGTTGACAGTAACGGTAGCAATCAGCCCCAGCATTTT. Translated, it gives CASSKVDSNGSNQPQHF.

The chain links TRBV10-3 to TRBJ1-2; no firm D call. Trimming pared 4 bases from V and 8 bases from J, leaving 17 bases between. The CDR3 has 14 residues. Germline V CDR1 and CDR2: ENHRY, SYGVKD. The CDR3 DNA reads TGTGCCATCAGTGGAAGCCATCCGGAAGCGGGCTACACCTTC. It codes for CAISGSHPEAGYTF.

On this clone itself: A much larger clone sits a single nucleotide away, making a read error possible. The V call is TRBV30, the J call TRBJ2-7; D gene ambiguous. The CDR3 contains 12 residues. The V gene's germline CDR1 is GTSNPN and CDR2 SVGIG (reference sequence). Trimming stripped 1 base from V and 3 bases from J, with 7 bases between. The CDR3 is CAWSAPIYEQYF. CDR3 nucleotides: TGTGCCTGGAGTGCTCCAATCTACGAGCAGTACTTC.

The rearrangement joins TRBV15 to TRBJ1-2; D uncertain. V shed 0 bases and J shed 8 bases, with 10 bases lying between them. Germline loops: CDR1 LNHNV, CDR2 YYDKDF (reference sequence). The CDR3 contains 13 residues. DNA for the CDR3: TGTGCCACCAGCAGAGATGAGAAGTACGGCTACACCTTC. Translating it yields CATSRDEKYGYTF.

The chain employs TRBV5-1 and TRBJ2-7; a weak D match, TRBD1 (6 bases). Germline V gene lookup returns CDR1 SGHRS and CDR2 YFSETQ. Trimming took off 4 bases at V and 0 bases at J, with 11 bases between the two ends. This CDR3 region has 14 residues. Here the CDR3 reads CASSKGTPSYEQYF. The CDR3 region has the DNA TGCGCCAGCAGCAAAGGGACACCCTCCTACGAGCAGTACTTC. Together with reference TRBV5-1 and TRBJ2-7, the CDR3 gives the full variable domain: KAGVTQTPRYLIKTRGQQVTLSCSPISGHRSVSWYQQTPGQGLQFLFEYFSETQRNKGNFPGRFSGRQFSNSRSEMNVSTLELGDSALYLCASSKGTPSYEQYFGPGTRLTVT.

The V and J genes are TRBV18 and TRBJ1-3; D perhaps matches TRBD1 (5 bases). The germline gives CDR1 KGHSH, CDR2 LQKENI. V lost 5 bases to trimming and J lost 2 bases, with 10 bases between them. There are 14 residues in the CDR3. CDR3 amino acids: CASSLGQTGNTIYF. The DNA for the CDR3 is TGTGCCAGCTCATTAGGACAAACTGGAAACACCATATATTTT.

V is TRBV10-1 and J is TRBJ2-1; D gene unclear. CDR1 is WNHNN, CDR2 SYGVQD, per germline (reference sequence). The V gene lost 5 bases and the J gene lost 5 bases, with 10 bases spanning the gap. This CDR3 is built from 13 residues. CDR3 nucleotides: TGCGCCAGCAGTCTGCAGGCTAACAATGAGCAGTTCTTC. Its translation: CASSLQANNEQFF.

The chain joins TRBV11-3 to TRBJ1-5; no definite D call. Deletions cut 3 bases from V and 6 bases from J, with 12 bases between. Germline CDR1 and CDR2: SGHNT and YENEEA. The CDR3 spans 14 residues. This chain's CDR3 is CASSLISRGQPQHF. CDR3 bases: TGTGCCAGCAGCTTGATTAGTCGAGGTCAGCCCCAGCATTTT. The full variable domain, rest sourced from reference TRBV11-3 and TRBJ1-5, is EAGVVQSPRYKIIEKKQPVAFWCNPISGHNTLYWYLQNLGQGPELLIRYENEEAVDDSQLPKDRFSAERLKGVDSTLKIQPAELGDSAVYLCASSLISRGQPQHFGDGTRLSIL.

The chain couples TRBV18 to TRBJ2-7, with D possibly matching TRBD2 (6 bases). This CDR3 comprises 14 residues. Per germline, CDR1 KGHSH and CDR2 LQKENI. The V and J ends lost 3 bases and 4 bases respectively, with 13 bases between them. CDR3 DNA sequence: TGTGCCAGCTCACCGGAGGGGTCCCGTTACGAGCAGTACTTC. Residues: CASSPEGSRYEQYF.

The V gene is TRBV4-1, the J gene TRBJ2-7; possibly TRBD2 for D (5 bases). The germline CDR1 and CDR2 sequences are MGHRA and YSYEKL. This CDR3 has 16 residues. V lost 2 bases and J 0 bases, leaving 14 bases between the germline ends. The CDR3 DNA reads as TGCGCCAGCAGCCAATTTTCTAGCACAAACTCCTACGAGCAGTACTTC. Encoded protein: CASSQFSSTNSYEQYF.

The chain has TRBV30 and TRBJ2-1; 7 nucleotides match TRBD2. V shed 5 bases and J 8 bases; nucleotides not matched to a gene: 0. CDR1 is GTSNPN and CDR2 is SVGIG in the germline V gene (reference sequence). CDR3 size: 10 residues. Here the CDR3 reads CAWGGDEQFF. For the CDR3, the DNA is TGTGCCTGGGGGGGGGATGAGCAGTTCTTC.

CDR3 DNA: TGTGCCAGCAGTCGGACAGGGAGCTCCTACAATGAGCAGTTCTTC. Residues: CASSRTGSSYNEQFF. The V call is TRBV5-8, the J call TRBJ2-1, with 8 bases fitting TRBD1. Trimming cost V 5 bases and J 0 bases; bases outside gene matches: 4. Germline CDR1 reads SGHTS; CDR2 reads YDEGEE. The CDR3 spans 15 residues.

This chain uses TRBV7-2 with TRBJ2-2; 9 bases match TRBD1. The V and J ends lost 2 bases and 5 bases, in that order; junction bases with no gene match: 6. CDR1 and CDR2 from the germline V gene are SGHTA and FQGNSA. The CDR3 loop spans 16 amino acids. The CDR3 loop is CASSLIQGARTGELFF. The CDR3, as DNA: TGTGCCAGCAGCTTAATACAGGGGGCGCGAACCGGGGAGCTGTTTTTT.

V usage is TRBV10-1 and J usage is TRBJ2-3; D is tentatively TRBD1 or TRBD2 (5 bases each). Germline CDR1 WNHNN, CDR2 SYGVQD (reference sequence). V was cut by 9 bases and J by 6 bases, with 16 bases left in between. This CDR3 is 13 amino acids long. This CDR3 reads CASTRGVADTQYF. The CDR3 nucleotides read TGCGCCAGTACGAGAGGGGTTGCGGATACGCAGTATTTT.

This sequence joins TRBV19 and TRBJ1-1; D may be TRBD1 (5 bases). V was shortened by 5 bases and J by 4 bases, with 20 bases between the two germline ends. The CDR3 has 16 amino acids. CDR1 and CDR2 (germline): LNHDA, SQIVND (reference sequence). CDR3 nucleotide sequence: TGTGCCAGTAGTTCCGGCTGGAGGGGAAGGCGCACTGAAGCTTTCTTT. Amino acid sequence: CASSSGWRGRRTEAFF.

This chain uses TRBV19 with TRBJ2-7; possible D gene TRBD2, 6 bases. The germline V gene encodes CDR1 LNHDA and CDR2 SQIVND (reference sequence). Trimming cost V 3 bases and J 6 bases, with 15 bases left between them. The CDR3 runs to 14 residues. CDR3 in DNA: TGTGCCAGTAGTATCCCCGGGACTCTGGCCGAGCAGTACTTC. Protein: CASSIPGTLAEQYF.

The V and J genes are TRBV19 and TRBJ1-5, with 10 bases matching TRBD1. This CDR3 contains 17 residues. Germline CDR1 is LNHDA and CDR2 is SQIVND (reference sequence). Germline trimming cut 9 bases from V and 0 bases from J; bases unmatched to any gene: 11. The CDR3, as DNA: TGTGCCAGCACGGCGCAGGGACAGGGGATTAGCAATCAGCCCCAGCATTTT. Its protein product is CASTAQGQGISNQPQHF. Together with reference TRBV19 and TRBJ1-5, the CDR3 gives the full variable domain: DGGITQSPKYLFRKEGQNVTLSCEQNLNHDAMYWYRQDPGQGLRLIYYSQIVNDFQKGDIAEGYSVSREKKESFPLTVTSAQKNPTAFYLCASTAQGQGISNQPQHFGDGTRLSIL.

The J gene is TRBJ2-2, the V gene TRBV10-2, with TRBD2 matching 12 bases. With 6 bases clipped from V and 2 bases from J, the junction kept 7 bases outside the gene matches. Germline loops: CDR1 WSHSY, CDR2 SAAADI. The CDR3 totals 17 residues. This CDR3 reads CASSSGLAGFNTGELFF. The CDR3 bases are TGCGCCAGCAGCTCTGGACTAGCGGGATTCAACACCGGGGAGCTGTTTTTT.

This clone was recorded once. The genes are TRBV5-1 and TRBJ2-3, with D tentatively TRBD1 or TRBD2 (5 bases each). This CDR3 region has 13 residues. Germline assignment: CDR1 SGHRS and CDR2 YFSETQ. The V end lost 4 bases, the J end lost 4 bases, and 10 bases lay between the germline ends. This CDR3 reads CASSPLGADTQYF. The CDR3 DNA reads as TGCGCCAGCAGCCCCCTGGGGGCAGATACGCAGTATTTT. The entire variable domain, with the rest obtained from reference TRBV5-1 and TRBJ2-3, is as follows: KAGVTQTPRYLIKTRGQQVTLSCSPISGHRSVSWYQQTPGQGLQFLFEYFSETQRNKGNFPGRFSGRQFSNSRSEMNVSTLELGDSALYLCASSPLGADTQYFGPGTRLTVL.

The CDR3 region is CASSLGISYEQYF. CDR3 nucleotides: TGTGCCAGCAGTTTAGGGATCTCCTACGAGCAGTACTTC. The J gene is TRBJ2-7, the V gene TRBV28; D not resolved. CDR1 is MDHEN and CDR2 is SYDVKM in the germline V gene. Trimming pared 2 bases from V and 0 bases from J, leaving 5 bases between. This CDR3 spans 13 amino acids.

V gene TRBV5-1 combines with J gene TRBJ2-5, with TRBD2 matching 10 bases. The CDR3 spans 17 residues. The V gene's germline CDR1 is SGHRS and CDR2 YFSETQ. Trimming took 0 bases from V and 4 from J; bases not matched to a gene: 9. CDR3 protein: CASSLGASGGGRETQYF. CDR3 nucleotides: TGCGCCAGCAGCTTGGGGGCTAGCGGGGGCGGACGAGAGACCCAGTACTTC.

The gene calls are TRBV5-4 and TRBJ1-2, with D perhaps matching TRBD1 (5 bases). The CDR3 has 16 residues. The V gene's germline CDR1 is SGHNT and CDR2 YYREEE (reference sequence). Trimming shortened V by 2 bases and J by 3 bases, and 17 bases separated the two germline ends. The chain's CDR3 is CASSLPGPTRDYGYTF. For the CDR3, the DNA is TGTGCCAGCAGCTTACCGGGACCTACGAGGGACTATGGCTACACCTTC.

The genes are TRBV29-1 and TRBJ2-5; possible D gene TRBD2, 6 bases. The better agreement between TRBJ2-7 and the DNA end casts doubt on the J call. In germline, CDR1 is SQVTM, CDR2 ANQGSEA. The CDR3 is 13 amino acids. The CDR3 DNA is TGCAGCGTTGACAGCGGGCAATCCTACGAGCAGTACTTC. Translating it yields CSVDSGQSYEQYF.